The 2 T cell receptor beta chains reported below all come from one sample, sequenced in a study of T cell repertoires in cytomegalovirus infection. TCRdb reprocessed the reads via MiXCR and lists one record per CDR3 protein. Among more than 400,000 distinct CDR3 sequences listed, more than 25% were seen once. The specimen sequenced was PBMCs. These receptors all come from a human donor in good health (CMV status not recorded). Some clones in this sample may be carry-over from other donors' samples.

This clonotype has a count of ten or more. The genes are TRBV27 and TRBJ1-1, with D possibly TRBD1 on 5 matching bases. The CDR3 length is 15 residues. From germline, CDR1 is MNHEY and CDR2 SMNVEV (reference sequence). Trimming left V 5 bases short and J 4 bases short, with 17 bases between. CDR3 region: CASSKTRDGFTEAFF. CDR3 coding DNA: TGTGCCAGCAGTAAGACAAGGGACGGCTTCACTGAAGCTTTCTTT.

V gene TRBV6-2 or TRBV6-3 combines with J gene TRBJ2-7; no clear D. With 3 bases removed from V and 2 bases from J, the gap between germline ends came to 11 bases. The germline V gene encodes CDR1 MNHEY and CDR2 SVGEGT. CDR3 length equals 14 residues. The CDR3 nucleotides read TGTGCCAGCAGTTATGGTGGGTTCGCCTACGAGCAGTACTTC. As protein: CASSYGGFAYEQYF.